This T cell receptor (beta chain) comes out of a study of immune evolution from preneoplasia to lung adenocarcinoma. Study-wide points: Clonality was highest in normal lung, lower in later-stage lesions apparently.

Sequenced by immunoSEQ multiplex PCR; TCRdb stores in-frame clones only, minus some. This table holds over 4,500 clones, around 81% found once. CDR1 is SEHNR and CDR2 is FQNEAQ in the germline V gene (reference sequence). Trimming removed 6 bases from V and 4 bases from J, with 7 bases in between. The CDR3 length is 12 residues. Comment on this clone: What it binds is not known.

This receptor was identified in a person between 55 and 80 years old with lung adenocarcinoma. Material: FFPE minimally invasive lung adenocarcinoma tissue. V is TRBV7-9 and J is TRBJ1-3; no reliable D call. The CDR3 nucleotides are TGTGCCAGCAGTCCGAACGGAAACACCATATATTTT. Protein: CASSPNGNTIYF.